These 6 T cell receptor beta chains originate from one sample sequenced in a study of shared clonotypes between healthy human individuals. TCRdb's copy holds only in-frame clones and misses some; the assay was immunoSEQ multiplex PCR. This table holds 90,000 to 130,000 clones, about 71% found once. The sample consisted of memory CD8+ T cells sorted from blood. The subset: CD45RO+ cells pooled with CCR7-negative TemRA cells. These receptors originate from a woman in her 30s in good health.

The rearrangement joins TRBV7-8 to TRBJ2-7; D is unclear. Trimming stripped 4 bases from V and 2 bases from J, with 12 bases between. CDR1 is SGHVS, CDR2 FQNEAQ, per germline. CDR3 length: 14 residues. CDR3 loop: CASSSMDGPYEQYF. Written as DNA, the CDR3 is TGTGCCAGCAGCTCTATGGACGGTCCCTACGAGCAGTACTTC. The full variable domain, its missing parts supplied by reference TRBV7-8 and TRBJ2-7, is GAGVSQSPRYKVAKRGQDVALRCDPISGHVSLFWYQQALGQGPEFLTYFQNEAQLDKSGLPSDRFFAERPEGSVSTLKIQRTQQEDSAVYLCASSSMDGPYEQYFGPGTRLTVT.

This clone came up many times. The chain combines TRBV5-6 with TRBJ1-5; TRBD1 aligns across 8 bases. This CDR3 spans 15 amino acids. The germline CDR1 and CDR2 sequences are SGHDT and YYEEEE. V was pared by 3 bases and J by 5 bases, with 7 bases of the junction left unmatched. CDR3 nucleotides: TGTGCCAGCAGCTCGACAGGGGAAGGGGATCAGCCCCAGCATTTT. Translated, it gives CASSSTGEGDQPQHF.

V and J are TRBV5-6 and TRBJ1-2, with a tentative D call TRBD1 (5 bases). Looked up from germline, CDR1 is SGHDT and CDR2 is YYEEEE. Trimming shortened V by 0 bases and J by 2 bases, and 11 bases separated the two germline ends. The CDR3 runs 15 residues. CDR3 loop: CASSLVQGFNYGYTF. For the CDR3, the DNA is TGTGCCAGCAGCTTGGTTCAGGGATTCAACTATGGCTACACCTTC.

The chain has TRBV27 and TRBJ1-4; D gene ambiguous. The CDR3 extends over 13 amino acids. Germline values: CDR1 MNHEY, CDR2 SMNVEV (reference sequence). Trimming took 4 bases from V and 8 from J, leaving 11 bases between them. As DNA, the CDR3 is TGTGCCAGCAGTTCCCCAGGCGGCGAAAAACTGTTTTTT. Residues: CASSSPGGEKLFF.

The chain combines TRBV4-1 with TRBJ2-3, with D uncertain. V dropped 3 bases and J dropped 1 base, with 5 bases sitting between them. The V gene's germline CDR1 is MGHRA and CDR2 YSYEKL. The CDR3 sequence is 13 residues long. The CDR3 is CASSHPRTDTQYF. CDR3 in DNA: TGCGCCAGCAGCCACCCTCGCACAGATACGCAGTATTTT.

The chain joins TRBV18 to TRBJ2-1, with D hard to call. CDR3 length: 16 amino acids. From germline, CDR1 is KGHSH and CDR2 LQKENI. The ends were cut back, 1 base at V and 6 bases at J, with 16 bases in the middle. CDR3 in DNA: TGTGCCAGCTCACCACGTGCAGTTCTGACCGGCAATGAGCAGTTCTTC. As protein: CASSPRAVLTGNEQFF.